The 21 T cell receptor beta chains given below trace back to one sample, sequenced in a study of T cells in Graves' hyperthyroidism and ophthalmopathy. Researchers took RNA transcripts and amplified the TCR beta CDR3 regions from them. The HTBI primer set served for first-round RT-PCR of the TCR CDR3. From the multiplex PCR reads, TCRdb called clonotypes with MiXCR, one entry per CDR3 protein. Of about 500,000 distinct CDR3 sequences detected, about 15% appear once; the ten largest clones hold approximately 30%. What was sequenced was blood. These receptors all come from a woman in her thirties with Graves' ophthalmopathy.

Only a few counts were recorded for this clonotype. The V and J genes are TRBV28 and TRBJ1-4, with D unclear. Germline V gene data show CDR1 as MDHEN and CDR2 as SYDVKM. The CDR3 loop spans 11 amino acids. Trimming shortened V by 2 bases and J by 13 bases, and 8 bases separated the two germline ends. Written as DNA, the CDR3 is TGTGCCAGCAGTTTAAAGACGCGACTGTTTTTT. Encoded protein: CASSLKTRLFF.

This clonotype was recorded at least ten times. The rearrangement uses TRBV29-1 and TRBJ2-3, with 10 bases identical to TRBD2. There are 17 residues in the CDR3. Trimming took 3 bases from V and 2 from J; bases not matched to a gene: 11. Germline assignment: CDR1 SQVTM and CDR2 ANQGSEA. CDR3 nucleotide sequence: TGCAGCGTTGAGGGGACTAGCGATATATCTTTCACAGATACGCAGTATTTT. Translation gives CSVEGTSDISFTDTQYF.

The gene calls are TRBV28 and TRBJ2-4, with a weak D call TRBD2 (5 bases). CDR1 is MDHEN, CDR2 SYDVKM, per germline. The CDR3 sequence is 13 residues long. V was clipped by 3 bases and J by 5 bases, with 8 bases between them. The CDR3 region is CASSFIGENIQYF. CDR3 DNA: TGTGCCAGCAGTTTTATCGGGGAAAACATTCAGTACTTC. The whole variable domain, filled in from reference TRBV28 and TRBJ2-4, reads DVKVTQSSRYLVKRTGEKVFLECVQDMDHENMFWYRQDPGLGLRLIYFSYDVKMKEKGDIPEGYSVSREKKERFSLILESASTNQTSMYLCASSFIGENIQYFGAGTRLSVL.

The J gene is TRBJ2-3, the V gene TRBV6-1; a weak D match, TRBD1 (6 bases). CDR1 MNHNS and CDR2 SASEGT come from the germline V gene. The CDR3 loop spans 14 amino acids. The V and J ends lost 6 bases and 2 bases respectively, with 12 bases between them. Here the CDR3 reads CASRKQGPTDTQYF. DNA for the CDR3: TGTGCCAGCAGAAAACAGGGTCCCACAGATACGCAGTATTTT.

This clonotype was counted a few times. The chain is built from TRBV11-2 and TRBJ2-2, with unresolved D. The germline CDR1 and CDR2 sequences are SGHAT and FQNNGV. The germline V and J ends were trimmed by 8 bases and 3 bases, with 16 bases remaining between them. This CDR3 region has 15 residues. The CDR3 DNA reads as TGTGCCAGCTCCACGTTCCTAACGCACACCGGGGAGCTGTTTTTT. As protein: CASSTFLTHTGELFF.

In its sample, this clonotype was seen many times. The chain uses TRBV28 and TRBJ2-1; D unresolved. V was cut by 8 bases and J by 0 bases, with 8 bases left in between. The germline V gene has CDR1 MDHEN and CDR2 SYDVKM. This CDR3 is 13 amino acids long. CDR3 in DNA: TGTGCCAGCGACAATGACTCCTACAATGAGCAGTTCTTC. The encoded protein is CASDNDSYNEQFF. Full variable domain (missing parts from reference TRBV28 and TRBJ2-1): DVKVTQSSRYLVKRTGEKVFLECVQDMDHENMFWYRQDPGLGLRLIYFSYDVKMKEKGDIPEGYSVSREKKERFSLILESASTNQTSMYLCASDNDSYNEQFFGPGTRLTVL.

This clonotype was counted only a few times. The chain couples TRBV6-1 to TRBJ2-1, with 11 bases lining up with TRBD2. Trimming removed 5 bases from V and 10 bases from J; junction bases left unmatched: 7. CDR3 size: 14 residues. Looked up from germline, CDR1 is MNHNS and CDR2 is SASEGT. The CDR3 nucleotides read TGTGCCAGCAGTCGGACTAGCGGGCACGACGAGCAGTTCTTC. Translation: CASSRTSGHDEQFF.

The CDR3 is CASSQDISGRSYSNTQYF. CDR3 DNA sequence: TGCGCCAGCAGCCAAGACATTAGCGGGAGGTCCTATTCTAATACGCAGTATTTT. This rearrangement joins TRBV4-1 to TRBJ2-3, with 10 nucleotides matching TRBD2. This CDR3 contains 18 residues. Looked up from germline, CDR1 is MGHRA and CDR2 is YSYEKL. V trimming: 0 bases; J trimming: 7 bases; junction bases outside the gene matches: 13.

This clonotype occurred a few times. V usage is TRBV25-1 and J usage is TRBJ2-5; 12 nucleotides align to TRBD2. Germline assignment: CDR1 MGHDK and CDR2 SYGVNS. CDR3 size: 15 residues. Trimming at V came to 2 bases and at J to 10 bases, leaving 8 bases not matched to a gene. The CDR3 DNA is TGTGCCAGCAGTGAAATGGGACTAGCGGGCATGGGCCAGTACTTC. Translation gives CASSEMGLAGMGQYF.

This chain joins TRBV5-6 and TRBJ2-1; TRBD1 agrees at 9 bases. Trimming at V came to 5 bases and at J to 6 bases, leaving 12 bases not matched to a gene. Germline V gene lookup returns CDR1 SGHDT and CDR2 YYEEEE. This CDR3 has 16 amino acids. CDR3 sequence reads: CASSRTTGTGSNEQFF. CDR3 DNA: TGTGCCAGCAGTCGGACTACCGGGACAGGGTCCAATGAGCAGTTCTTC.

The genes are TRBV27 and TRBJ2-4, with 16 bases lining up with TRBD2. V shed 5 bases and J 0 bases; nucleotides not matched to a gene: 10. Per germline, CDR1 MNHEY and CDR2 SMNVEV (reference sequence). The CDR3 totals 20 residues. The CDR3 DNA reads as TGTGCCAGCAGTCCGACGGGACTAGCGGGAGGGCCCTCAGCCAAAAACATTCAGTACTTC. Translation: CASSPTGLAGGPSAKNIQYF.

This clonotype occurred a few times. This rearrangement joins TRBV5-1 to TRBJ2-6; no clear D gene. The germline V gene encodes CDR1 SGHRS and CDR2 YFSETQ. The CDR3 contains 15 residues. V was shortened by 0 bases and J by 3 bases, with 7 bases between the two germline ends. The CDR3 loop reads CASSLVGVGANVLTF. The CDR3 region has the DNA TGCGCCAGCAGCTTGGTTGGGGTTGGGGCCAACGTCCTGACTTTC.

The table lists this clonotype with many counts. The CDR3 loop is CASRSGQGAFGELFF. The DNA of the CDR3 is TGTGCCAGCAGATCGGGACAGGGGGCTTTCGGGGAGCTGTTTTTT. The chain has TRBV2 and TRBJ2-2, with TRBD1 matching 12 bases. Trimming at V came to 6 bases and at J to 7 bases, leaving 6 bases not matched to a gene. Germline V CDR1 and CDR2: SNHLY, FYNNEI. The CDR3 covers 15 residues.

The chain is built from TRBV24-1 and TRBJ1-5; 7 bases fit TRBD1. The germline CDR1 and CDR2 sequences are KGHDR and SFDVKD. The CDR3 has 16 amino acids. Trimming removed 2 bases from V and 6 bases from J; junction bases left unmatched: 9. Here the CDR3 reads CATSDSWGQIFQPQHF. CDR3 nucleotide sequence: TGTGCCACCAGTGATTCCTGGGGACAGATATTTCAGCCCCAGCATTTT.

This clonotype was found many times. V usage is TRBV6-1 and J usage is TRBJ1-5, with TRBD1 identical over 8 bases. This CDR3 has 14 residues. Losses at the gene ends were 6 bases for V and 11 bases for J; bases not matched to a gene: 12. The germline gives CDR1 MNHNS, CDR2 SASEGT. CDR3 sequence reads: CASRMDRDSQAQHF. DNA of the CDR3: TGTGCCAGCAGGATGGACAGGGATTCACAGGCCCAGCATTTT.

This clonotype has just a few counts. J is TRBJ2-3 and V is TRBV6-2 or TRBV6-3; possible D gene TRBD2, 6 bases. The germline CDR1 and CDR2 sequences are MNHEY and SVGEGT. The germline V and J ends were trimmed by 7 bases and 5 bases, with 13 bases remaining between them. The CDR3 spans 13 residues. Written as DNA, the CDR3 is TGTGCCAGCACGTACCGGGAGATAGATACGCAGTATTTT. Protein sequence: CASTYREIDTQYF.

This clonotype was recorded at least ten times. This chain uses TRBV20-1 with TRBJ2-5; D not certain. Germline CDR1 reads DFQATT; CDR2 reads SNEGSKA (reference sequence). Trimming removed 2 bases from V and 3 bases from J, with 10 bases in between. The CDR3 loop spans 13 amino acids. The DNA for the CDR3 is TGCAGTGCTAGATTGGCGGTGAAAGAGACCCAGTACTTC. This codes for CSARLAVKETQYF.

This clonotype was recorded many times. V gene TRBV2 combines with J gene TRBJ2-7, with 10 positions matching TRBD1. CDR3 size: 16 residues. Germline lookup yields CDR1 SNHLY and CDR2 FYNNEI. V gave up 7 bases and J gave up 2 bases; unmatched junction bases: 11. The DNA for the CDR3 is TGTGCCAGCACTGGGCCGGGACAGGGGTATCCCTACGAGCAGTACTTC. It is translated as CASTGPGQGYPYEQYF.

The rearrangement uses TRBV19 and TRBJ2-4, with a possible D match to TRBD1 (6 bases). Trimming removed 10 bases from V and 6 bases from J, with 19 bases in between. Germline V gene lookup returns CDR1 LNHDA and CDR2 SQIVND (reference sequence). The CDR3 contains 14 residues. CDR3 region: CATERTGPRNIQYF. In DNA form, the CDR3 reads TGTGCCACAGAACGAACAGGGCCCCGAAACATTCAGTACTTC.

This clonotype has at least ten counts. This chain joins TRBV13 and TRBJ2-1, with 7 positions matching TRBD2. Germline trimming cut 5 bases from V and 7 bases from J; bases unmatched to any gene: 5. Germline loops: CDR1 PRHDT, CDR2 FYEKMQ (reference sequence). This CDR3 is built from 13 residues. CDR3 sequence: CASSRGGGNEQFF. The DNA for the CDR3 is TGTGCCAGCAGCCGTGGCGGGGGTAATGAGCAGTTCTTC.

This clonotype was seen repeatedly, ten times or more. CDR3 bases: TGTGCCAGCAGTCAAGCCGGAGGTGGAGTTGGGTTCTCCTACAATGAGCAGTTCTTC. The encoded protein is CASSQAGGGVGFSYNEQFF. This rearrangement joins TRBV27 to TRBJ2-1; tentative D call: TRBD2 (5 bases). Germline V gives CDR1 MNHEY, CDR2 SMNVEV (reference sequence). This CDR3 is 19 amino acids long. V dropped 5 bases and J dropped 0 bases, with 23 bases sitting between them.